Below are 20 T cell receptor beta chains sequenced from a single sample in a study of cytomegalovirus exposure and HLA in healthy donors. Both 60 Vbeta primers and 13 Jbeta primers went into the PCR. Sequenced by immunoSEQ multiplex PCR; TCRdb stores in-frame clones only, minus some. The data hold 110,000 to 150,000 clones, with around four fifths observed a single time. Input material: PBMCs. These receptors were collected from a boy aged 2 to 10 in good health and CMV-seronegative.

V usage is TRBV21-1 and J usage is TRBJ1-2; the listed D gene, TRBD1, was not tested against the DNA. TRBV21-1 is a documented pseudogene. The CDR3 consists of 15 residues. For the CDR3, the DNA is TGTGCCAGCAGCACCCGCCTAGGACAGCCTGGAGGCTACACCTTC. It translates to CASSTRLGQPGGYTF.

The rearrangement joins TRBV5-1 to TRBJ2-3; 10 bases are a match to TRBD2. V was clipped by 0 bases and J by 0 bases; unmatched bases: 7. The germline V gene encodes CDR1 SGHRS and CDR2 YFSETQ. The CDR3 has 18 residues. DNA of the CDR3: TGCGCCAGCAGCTTGGCCAGCGGGGGGGCCACTAGCACAGATACGCAGTATTTT. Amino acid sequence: CASSLASGGATSTDTQYF.

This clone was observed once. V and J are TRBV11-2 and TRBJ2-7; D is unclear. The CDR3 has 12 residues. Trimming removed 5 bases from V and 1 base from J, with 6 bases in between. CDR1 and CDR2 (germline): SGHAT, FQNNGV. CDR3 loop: CASSHFSYEQYF. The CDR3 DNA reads TGTGCCAGCAGCCACTTTTCCTACGAGCAGTACTTC. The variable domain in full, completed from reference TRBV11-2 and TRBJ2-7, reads EAGVAQSPRYKIIEKRQSVAFWCNPISGHATLYWYQQILGQGPKLLIQFQNNGVVDDSQLPKDRFSAERLKGVDSTLKIQPAKLEDSAVYLCASSHFSYEQYFGPGTRLTVT.

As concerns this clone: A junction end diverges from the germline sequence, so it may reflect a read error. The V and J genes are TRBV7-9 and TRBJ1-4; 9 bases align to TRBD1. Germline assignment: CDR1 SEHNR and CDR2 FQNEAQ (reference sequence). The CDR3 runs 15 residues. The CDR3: CSSSPGTGSNEKLFF. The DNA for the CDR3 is TGTTCCAGCAGCCCAGGGACAGGGTCTAATGAAAAACTGTTTTTT.

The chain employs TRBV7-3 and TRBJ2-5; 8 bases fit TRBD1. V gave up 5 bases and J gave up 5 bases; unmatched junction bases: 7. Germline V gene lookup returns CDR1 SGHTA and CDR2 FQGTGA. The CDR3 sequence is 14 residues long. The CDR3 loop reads CASSRTGRRETQYF. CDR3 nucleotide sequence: TGTGCCAGCAGCAGGACAGGGCGGAGGGAGACCCAGTACTTC.

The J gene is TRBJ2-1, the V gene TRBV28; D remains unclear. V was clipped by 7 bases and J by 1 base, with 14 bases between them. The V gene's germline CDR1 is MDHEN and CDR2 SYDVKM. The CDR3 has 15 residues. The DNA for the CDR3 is TGTGCCAGCACCCTTTACTCGCCATCCTACAATGAGCAGTTCTTC. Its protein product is CASTLYSPSYNEQFF.

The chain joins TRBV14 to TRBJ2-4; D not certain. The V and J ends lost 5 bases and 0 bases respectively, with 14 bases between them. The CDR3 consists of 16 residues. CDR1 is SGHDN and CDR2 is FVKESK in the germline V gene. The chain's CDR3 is CASSARSSLAKNIQYF. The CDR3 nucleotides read TGTGCCAGCAGCGCGAGGAGTAGTTTAGCCAAAAACATTCAGTACTTC. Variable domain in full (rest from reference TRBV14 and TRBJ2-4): EAGVTQFPSHSVIEKGQTVTLRCDPISGHDNLYWYRRVMGKEIKFLLHFVKESKQDESGMPNNRFLAERTGGTYSTLKVQPAELEDSGVYFCASSARSSLAKNIQYFGAGTRLSVL.

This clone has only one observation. The CDR3 region is CASSPRVSGISYEQYF. The CDR3 region has the DNA TGTGCCAGCTCACCACGTGTTAGCGGGATATCCTACGAGCAGTACTTC. The genes are TRBV18 and TRBJ2-7; TRBD2 matches 8 bases. Unmatched junction bases numbered 6, after V lost 1 base and J lost 1 base. Germline V gene sequence: CDR1 KGHSH, CDR2 LQKENI. This CDR3 comprises 16 residues. The full variable domain, completed using reference TRBV18 and TRBJ2-7, is NAGVMQNPRHLVRRRGQEARLRCSPMKGHSHVYWYRQLPEEGLKFMVYLQKENIIDESGMPKERFSAEFPKEGPSILRIQQVVRGDSAAYFCASSPRVSGISYEQYFGPGTRLTVT.

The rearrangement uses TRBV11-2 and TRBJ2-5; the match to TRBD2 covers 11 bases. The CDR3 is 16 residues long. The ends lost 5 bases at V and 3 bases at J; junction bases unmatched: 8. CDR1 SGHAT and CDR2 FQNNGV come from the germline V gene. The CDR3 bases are TGTGCCAGCAGCCCCCGATCGACTAGCGGGAAAGAGACCCAGTACTTC. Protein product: CASSPRSTSGKETQYF.

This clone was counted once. In DNA form, the CDR3 reads TGTGCCACCAGCAGAGATCGGGAAGGGACTAGCAGATACAATGAGCAGTTCTTC. Translation gives CATSRDREGTSRYNEQFF. V and J are TRBV15 and TRBJ2-1; 9 bases map to TRBD2. CDR3 length: 18 residues. V lost 0 bases to trimming and J lost 4 bases; unmatched junction nucleotides: 10. CDR1 and CDR2 from the germline V gene are LNHNV and YYDKDF (reference sequence). The variable domain in full, completed from reference TRBV15 and TRBJ2-1, reads DAMVIQNPRYQVTQFGKPVTLSCSQTLNHNVMYWYQQKSSQAPKLLFHYYDKDFNNEADTPDNFQSRRPNTSFCFLDIRSPGLGDTAMYLCATSRDREGTSRYNEQFFGPGTRLTVL.

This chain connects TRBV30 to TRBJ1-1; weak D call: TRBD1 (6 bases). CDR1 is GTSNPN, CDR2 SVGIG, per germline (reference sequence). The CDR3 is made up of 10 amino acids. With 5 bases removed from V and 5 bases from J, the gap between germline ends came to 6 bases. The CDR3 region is CAWQGTEAFF. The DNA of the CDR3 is TGTGCCTGGCAGGGGACTGAAGCTTTCTTT.

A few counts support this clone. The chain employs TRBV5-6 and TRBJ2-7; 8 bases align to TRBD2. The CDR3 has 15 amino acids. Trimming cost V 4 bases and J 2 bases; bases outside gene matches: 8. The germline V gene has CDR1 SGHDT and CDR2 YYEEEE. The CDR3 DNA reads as TGTGCCAGCAGCCCGGTCGCGGGAGGAGCCTACGAGCAGTACTTC. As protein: CASSPVAGGAYEQYF.

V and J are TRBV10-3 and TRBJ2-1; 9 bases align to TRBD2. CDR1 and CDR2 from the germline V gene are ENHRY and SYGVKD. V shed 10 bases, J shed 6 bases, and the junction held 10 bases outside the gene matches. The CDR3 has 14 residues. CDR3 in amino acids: CATRLGLAGNEQFF. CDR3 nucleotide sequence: TGTGCCACCAGACTGGGACTAGCCGGCAATGAGCAGTTCTTC.

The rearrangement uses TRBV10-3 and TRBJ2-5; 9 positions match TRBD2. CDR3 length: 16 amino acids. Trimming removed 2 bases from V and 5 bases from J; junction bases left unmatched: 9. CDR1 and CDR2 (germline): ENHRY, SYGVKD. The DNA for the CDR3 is TGTGCCATCAGTGAGGGCGGGAGGGCCTCGGGGGAGACCCAGTACTTC. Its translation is CAISEGGRASGETQYF.

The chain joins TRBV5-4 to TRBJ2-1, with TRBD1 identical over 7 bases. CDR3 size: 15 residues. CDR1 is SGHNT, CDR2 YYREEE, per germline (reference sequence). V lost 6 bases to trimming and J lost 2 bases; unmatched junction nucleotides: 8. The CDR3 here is CASNREGAAYNEQFF. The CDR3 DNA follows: TGTGCCAGCAACCGAGAGGGGGCCGCCTACAATGAGCAGTTCTTC.

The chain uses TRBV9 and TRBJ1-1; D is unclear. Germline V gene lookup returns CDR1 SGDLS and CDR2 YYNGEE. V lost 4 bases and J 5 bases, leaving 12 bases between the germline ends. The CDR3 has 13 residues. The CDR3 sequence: CASSQEGVTEAFF. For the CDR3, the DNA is TGTGCCAGCAGCCAGGAGGGCGTAACTGAAGCTTTCTTT.

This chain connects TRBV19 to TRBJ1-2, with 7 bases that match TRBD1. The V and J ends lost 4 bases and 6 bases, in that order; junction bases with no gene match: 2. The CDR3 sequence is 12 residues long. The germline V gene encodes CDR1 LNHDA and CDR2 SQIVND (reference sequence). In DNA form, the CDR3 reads TGTGCCAGTAGTAGGGACAGAAATGGCTACACCTTC. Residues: CASSRDRNGYTF.

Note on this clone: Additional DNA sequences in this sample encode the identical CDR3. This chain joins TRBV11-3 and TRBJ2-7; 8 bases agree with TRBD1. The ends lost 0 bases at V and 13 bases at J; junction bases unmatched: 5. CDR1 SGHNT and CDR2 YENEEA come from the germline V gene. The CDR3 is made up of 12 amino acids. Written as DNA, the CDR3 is TGTGCCAGCAGCTTAGACCGGGACAGGCCTTACTTC. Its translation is CASSLDRDRPYF. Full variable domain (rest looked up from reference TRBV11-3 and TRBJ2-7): EAGVVQSPRYKIIEKKQPVAFWCNPISGHNTLYWYLQNLGQGPELLIRYENEEAVDDSQLPKDRFSAERLKGVDSTLKIQPAELGDSAVYLCASSLDRDRPYFGPGTRLTVT.

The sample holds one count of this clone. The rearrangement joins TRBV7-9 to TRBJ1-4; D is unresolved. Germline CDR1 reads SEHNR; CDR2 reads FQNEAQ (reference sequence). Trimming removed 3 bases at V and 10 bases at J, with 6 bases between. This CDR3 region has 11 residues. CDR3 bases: TGTGCCAGCAGCTTGGAGGGAAAACTGTTTTTT. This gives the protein CASSLEGKLFF.

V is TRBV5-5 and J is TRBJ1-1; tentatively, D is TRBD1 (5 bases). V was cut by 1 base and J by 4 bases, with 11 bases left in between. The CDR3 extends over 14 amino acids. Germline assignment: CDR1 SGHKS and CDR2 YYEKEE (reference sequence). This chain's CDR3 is CASSLRGGGTEAFF. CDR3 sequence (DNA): TGTGCCAGCAGCTTGAGGGGAGGCGGCACTGAAGCTTTCTTT.